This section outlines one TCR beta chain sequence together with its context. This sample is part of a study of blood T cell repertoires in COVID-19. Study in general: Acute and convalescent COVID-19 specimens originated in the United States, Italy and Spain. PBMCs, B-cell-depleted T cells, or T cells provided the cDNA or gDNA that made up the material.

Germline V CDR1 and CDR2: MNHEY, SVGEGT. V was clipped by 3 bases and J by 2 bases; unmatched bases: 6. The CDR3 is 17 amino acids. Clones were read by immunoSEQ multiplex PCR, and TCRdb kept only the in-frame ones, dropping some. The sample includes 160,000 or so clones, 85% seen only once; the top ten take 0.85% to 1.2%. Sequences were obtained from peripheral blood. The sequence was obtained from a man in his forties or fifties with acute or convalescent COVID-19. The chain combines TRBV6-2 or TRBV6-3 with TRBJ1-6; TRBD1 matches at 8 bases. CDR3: CASSYKTGVTYNSPLHF. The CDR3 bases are TGTGCCAGCAGTTATAAGACAGGGGTGACCTATAATTCACCCCTCCACTTT.